A selection of T cell receptor beta chains follows, all from one sample in a study of early stage breast cancer tumors. Libraries were prepared by immunoSEQ multiplex PCR; TCRdb keeps only in-frame clonotypes and omits some of them. Of more than 55,000 clones detected, 65% to 85% appear once; the ten largest clones hold approximately 4.5%. Sequenced: blood. The receptor set was obtained from a person aged 35-50 years with breast cancer. The CDR3 runs from the conserved cysteine through the conserved F or W. A D gene is named only where the DNA matches it firmly. Part of the rows lack a size; the others show once, few, many or a class for expanded clones.

D	size	V	J	DNA	CDR3
.	once	TRBV30	TRBJ2-1	TGTGCCTGGAGGACGGGACTGTACTATGGAACTAGCTCCTACAATGAGCAGTTCTTC	CAWRTGLYYGTSSYNEQFF
.	.	TRBV30	TRBJ2-1	TGTGCCTGGAACTTCGGGTCAGTCAATGAGCAGTTCTTC	CAWNFGSVNEQFF
TRBD2	.	TRBV2	TRBJ2-3	TGTGCCAGTTTACTAGCGGGAGTCGCAGATACGCAGTATTTT	CASLLAGVADTQYF
TRBD1	few	TRBV30	TRBJ2-7	TGTGCCTGTGAGGACAGGTGGACCTACGAGCAGTACTTC	CACEDRWTYEQYF
TRBD2	.	TRBV7-9	TRBJ2-3	TGTGCCAGCGGCTCTTGGCTAGCGGGAGTCTCCACAGATACGCAGTATTTT	CASGSWLAGVSTDTQYF
.	.	TRBV6-5	TRBJ2-7	TGTGCCAGCAGTTACTCGACCAGCGGTATGGGTGAGCAGTACTTC	CASSYSTSGMGEQYF
TRBD2	few	TRBV7-9	TRBJ2-2	TGTGCCAGCAGCTTAACGGCTAGCGGGATTATCACCGGGGAGCTGTTTTTT	CASSLTASGIITGELFF
.	.	TRBV7-7	TRBJ2-1	TGTGCTAGCAGCCCCGAAGCAGACAATGAGCAGTTCTTC	CASSPEADNEQFF
.	.	TRBV11-2	TRBJ2-2	TGTGCCAGCAGCTTATCGGGGTCCGGGGAGCTGTTTTTT	CASSLSGSGELFF
.	.	TRBV27	TRBJ2-2	TGTGCCAGCAGTTTGCGACCCGGGGAGCTGTTTTTT	CASSLRPGELFF
.	.	TRBV7-9	TRBJ2-7	TGTGCCAGCAGCTTCTCAGGGTTCTACGAGCAGTACTTC	CASSFSGFYEQYF
.	.	TRBV27	TRBJ1-5	TGTGCCAGCAGTTTGTTACATAGCAATCAGCCCCAGCATTTT	CASSLLHSNQPQHF
.	few	TRBV28	TRBJ2-4	TGTGCCAGCCAACCCACGGTCCGTAGCATTCAGTACTTC	CASQPTVRSIQYF
TRBD1	.	TRBV28	TRBJ1-1	TGTGCCAGCAGGTTCGGGACAGGGGGAGCTTTCTTT	CASRFGTGGAFF
.	.	TRBV6-5	TRBJ1-2	TGTGCCAGCAGTCTGGGACCGTATAAAGATGGCTACACCTTC	CASSLGPYKDGYTF
TRBD2	once	TRBV5-1	TRBJ2-7	TGCGCCAGCAGCTTACAATCTAGCGGCCTACGCTCCTACGAGCAGTACTTC	CASSLQSSGLRSYEQYF
.	once	TRBV18	TRBJ1-1	TGTGCCAGCTCACCGATGGACAGCCGGAACACTGAAGCTTTCTTT	CASSPMDSRNTEAFF
TRBD2	.	TRBV13	TRBJ2-5	TGTGCCAGCAGCTTGCGGGAGGGACTAGAGACCCAGTACTTC	CASSLREGLETQYF
.	.	TRBV5-1	TRBJ2-2	TGCGCCAGCAGCTTAGGGACCGAGGACACCGGGGAGCTGTTTTTT	CASSLGTEDTGELFF
TRBD2	.	TRBV6-5	TRBJ2-5	TGTGCCAGCAGCCTTGAGCGGGGTCAAGAGACCCAGTACTTC	CASSLERGQETQYF
.	.	TRBV5-5	TRBJ2-7	TGTGCCAGCAGCTTGAACAGTCTAAGCTCCTACGAGCAGTACTTC	CASSLNSLSSYEQYF
.	.	TRBV4-1	TRBJ2-2	TGCGCCAGCAGCCAACGGCGAGGGGAGCTGTTTTTT	CASSQRRGELFF
.	.	TRBV11-2	TRBJ2-3	TGTGCCAGCGAGGAGGCGGCAGATACGCAGTATTTT	CASEEAADTQYF
.	.	TRBV28	TRBJ1-5	TGTGCCAGCAAGGAGGGTGGGAATCAGCCCCAGCATTTT	CASKEGGNQPQHF
.	.	TRBV28	TRBJ2-2	TGTGCCAGCAGTTTAAGTGAGGGCGGAGGCACCGGGGAGCTGTTTTTT	CASSLSEGGGTGELFF
TRBD1	once	TRBV6-6	TRBJ1-4	TGTGCCAGCAGGACAGGGGCGGGGGAAAAACTGTTTTTT	CASRTGAGEKLFF
.	few	TRBV10-3	TRBJ1-1	TGTGCCATCAGTGGACGGGGAGACACTGAAGCTTTCTTT	CAISGRGDTEAFF
.	.	TRBV13	TRBJ2-3	TGTGCCAGCAGCCACGCAGATACGCAGTATTTT	CASSHADTQYF
.	few	TRBV27	TRBJ2-7	TGTGCCAGCAGAACCGGGACCGGCGATATGGAGCAGTACTTC	CASRTGTGDMEQYF
TRBD1	.	TRBV2	TRBJ2-1	TGTGCCAGCAGTGGGACAGGTTACAATGAGCAGTTCTTC	CASSGTGYNEQFF
.	.	TRBV7-2	TRBJ2-7	TGTGCCAGCAGCTTGGGAGGGGGCTTCTCCTACGAGCAGTACTTC	CASSLGGGFSYEQYF
.	.	TRBV11-3	TRBJ1-2	TGTGCCAGCAGCCCAACCATTAGGGGACACCTCTTCTATGGCTACACCTTC	CASSPTIRGHLFYGYTF
.	few	TRBV19	TRBJ2-3	TGTGCCAGTAAACAGGCTGGCCAGAGCACAGATACGCAGTATTTT	CASKQAGQSTDTQYF
.	.	TRBV5-1	TRBJ2-7	TGCGCCAGCAGCTTGGGGCTCGGGAAGGGCTACGAGCAGTACTTC	CASSLGLGKGYEQYF
.	.	TRBV18	TRBJ2-5	TGTGCCAGCTCAACAGGTCAAGAGACCCAGTACTTC	CASSTGQETQYF
TRBD2	.	TRBV5-1	TRBJ2-7	TGCGCCAGCAGCTTGGCGGACGGGGGGTCTCCCTACGAGCAGTACTTC	CASSLADGGSPYEQYF
.	.	TRBV19	TRBJ1-2	TGTGCCAGTAATCAGGGAGACTATGGCTACACCTTC	CASNQGDYGYTF
.	.	TRBV6-5	TRBJ2-1	TGTGCCAGCAGTTACTCAGCAGGGTACCAGTTCTTC	CASSYSAGYQFF
.	.	TRBV6-5	TRBJ2-7	TGTGCCAGCAGACCCCCGGGGGACCGGGGCGAGCAGTACTTC	CASRPPGDRGEQYF
.	once	TRBV19	TRBJ2-7	TGTGCCAGTAGTCCCGGGCCCCCCTACGAGCAGTACTTC	CASSPGPPYEQYF
.	.	TRBV6-1	TRBJ2-2	TGTGCCAGCATAAGGAGTCGTTCGAACACCGGGGAGCTGTTTTTT	CASIRSRSNTGELFF
TRBD1	.	TRBV28	TRBJ1-5	TGTGCCAGCATGTCGGGACAGGAACAGCCCCAGCATTTT	CASMSGQEQPQHF
.	.	TRBV19	TRBJ1-2	TGTGCCAGTAGAACAGGGCCCAACTATGGCTACACCTTC	CASRTGPNYGYTF
.	medium-sized	TRBV2	TRBJ1-2	TGTGCCAGCAGTGAAGAAACAGCACGGTCCGGCTACACCTTC	CASSEETARSGYTF
.	.	TRBV2	TRBJ2-7	TGTGCCAGCAGTGAAGCGGGAGTACCAGGCGAGCAGTACTTC	CASSEAGVPGEQYF
TRBD1	few	TRBV5-1	TRBJ2-2	TGCGCCAGCAGCTCCAGGACAGGGAGTGCCGGGGAGCTGTTTTTT	CASSSRTGSAGELFF
.	.	TRBV7-9	TRBJ1-1	TGTGCCAGCAGCTTAGAAACGGACTTGAACACTGAAGCTTTCTTT	CASSLETDLNTEAFF
.	.	TRBV5-4	TRBJ1-3	TGTGCCAGCAGCTGGGCAGGCTCTGGAAACACCATATATTTT	CASSWAGSGNTIYF
.	.	TRBV5-1	TRBJ1-1	TGCGCCAGCAGCTTGGTAGGGGGTGGGAACACTGAAGCTTTCTTT	CASSLVGGGNTEAFF
.	.	TRBV27	TRBJ1-3	TGTGCCAGCAGTTTATCGAGGGAACCTGGAAACACCATATATTTT	CASSLSREPGNTIYF
TRBD1	.	TRBV11-2	TRBJ1-4	TGTGCCAGCAGCTCAGGACAGGAGTTTAATGAAAAACTGTTTTTT	CASSSGQEFNEKLFF
TRBD1	.	TRBV5-1	TRBJ2-5	TGCGCCAGCAGAACTGGACAGGGGGTACAAGAGACCCAGTACTTC	CASRTGQGVQETQYF
.	.	TRBV19	TRBJ2-5	TGTGCCAGTAGTGGAGAGACCCAGTACTTC	CASSGETQYF
.	.	TRBV29-1	TRBJ2-3	TGCAGCGTTGACCGCGGGGGGGACAGGGCTACAGATACGCAGTATTTT	CSVDRGGDRATDTQYF
.	.	TRBV10-3	TRBJ2-7	TGTGCCATCAGTGGGGGCGGGGCCTCCTACGAGCAGTACTTC	CAISGGGASYEQYF